This TCR beta chain is drawn from a study of blood T cells in healthy people across ages (dated by TCRdb to between 2015 and 2017). For the wider study: In model experiments, template switching captured roughly one uniquely barcoded TCR beta cDNA molecule for every two T cells. Using deep sequencing normalized with unique cDNA molecular identifiers, the study measured how TCR beta repertoire diversity changes with age. Two additional independent replicas of 1 million unique cDNA reads from the same blood draw were analyzed for two donors (one aged 18 to 30 and one aged 80 or older). Four age groups were formed from the donors: young (average about 17 years), middle-aged (around 37), aged (over 55) and long-lived (about 75). To avoid experimental bias, donors of different ages were randomly spread across the sequencing lanes.

The CDR3 has 15 amino acids, counting the end cysteine and phenylalanine. The entry retains the CDR3 DNA only, 45 bases that are in frame from base 1. Here V drops 6 bases and J drops 11 bases, and the junction holds 16 bases not matched to any gene. This clonotype came up many times. This receptor's antigen is unknown. A single base separates this from a much larger clone, so it may be a read error. The paper as a whole reports these results and caveats: Compared with the aged group, the long-lived group had more naive CD4+ T cells, fewer expanded clones and increased TCR diversity, suggesting age selection. Donor CMV infection status was unknown, potentially confounding age-related changes in expanded clonotypes. There was a strong correlation between observed TCR beta diversity and the percentage of naive T cells measured by flow cytometry. Observed TCR beta diversity per million T cells fell roughly linearly with age, and a significant reduction was already apparent by age roughly 40. Estimates of total diversity from one million sequenced T cells were regarded as lower bounds and underestimates. Because profiling used bulk unsorted PBMCs, naive and antigen-experienced compartments could not be compared conclusively.

Receptors were amplified or captured by 5' RACE. Sequenced using an Illumina HiSeq 2500. A second 7 to 11 cycle PCR used a sample-barcoded 5' primer and a J-beta primer mix. A unique molecular identifier was introduced onto each TCR beta cDNA molecule by a template-switch 5' adaptor carrying 12 random nucleotides. Each sample yielded at least 2.5 million CDR3-containing paired-end reads. First-strand cDNA was synthesized from all RNA with the Mint cDNA synthesis kit, primed by a TRBC-specific oligonucleotide. Following uracil-DNA glycosylase treatment, a first 18-cycle PCR with universal primers M1SS and BC2_uni_R was performed on all cDNA. Per the original workflow: For normalization, 1 million high-quality reads, each with a distinct molecular identifier, were randomly selected from each sample. Instead of being binned into consensus sequences, reads with shared molecular identifiers were discarded. MiTCR, with a Q25 quality threshold and the strictest error-elimination algorithm, was used for CDR3 identification, clonotype clustering and error correction. Lower-bound total TCR beta diversity was estimated with a nonparametric unseen species model using Euler transformation. Through fastp at Q25 and MiXCR, TCRdb rebuilt clones from the public reads, retaining in-frame beta chains. CDR3 protein sequences are deduplicated, and each keeps its most common genes and DNA. The V and J calls reflect TCRdb's pipeline rather than the authors' work. Counted in this sample were around 790,000 distinct CDR3 sequences; 40% to 50% of them appeared once. Around 21% of the sample goes to the ten largest clones.

The approximately 40 donors, aged roughly 6 to 100 years, were systemically healthy Caucasian individuals from Russia. About 9.6 milliliters of peripheral blood were collected from each donor into EDTA-treated Vacutainer tubes. Ficoll-Paque density-gradient centrifugation was used to isolate PBMCs, with at least 6.5 million per sample. Total RNA was extracted from PBMCs with Trizol reagent, with at least 6 micrograms obtained per sample. For every donor, flow cytometry on a PBMC aliquot measured the percentage of naive CD45RAhigh/CD27high T cells. Sequenced input: blood. The V and J genes are TRBV12-3 or TRBV12-4 and TRBJ2-5, and 9 junctional nucleotides match TRBD2. The TCR was taken from a man between 60 and 75 years old in good health. The CDR3 loop reads CASSSGLARNNEQYF. The bases are TGTGCCAGCAGCTCAGGACTAGCGCGGAACAATGAGCAGTACTTC.